These 5 T cell receptor beta chains share one sample of origin, sequenced in a study of molecular identifiers for immune sequencing clone quantification. Using its own MiXCR run on the PCR reads, TCRdb lists one record per CDR3 protein. The top ten hold about 0.73% of the sample, which has about 320,000 distinct CDR3 sequences, over 20% seen once. Sequenced input: naive CD8+ T cells from blood, with Jurkat cell RNA spiked in. As for subset: FACS-sorted CD8+CD4-CCR7+CD45RA+ naive T cells. The origin of the receptors is a human donor in good health. Some libraries in this study had Jurkat cell RNA spiked in.

The genes are TRBV6-2 or TRBV6-3 and TRBJ2-3; D is possibly TRBD2 (6 bases). Per germline, CDR1 MNHEY and CDR2 SVGEGT. The length of the CDR3 is 17 residues. V lost 0 bases to trimming and J lost 5 bases, with 18 bases between them. The CDR3 sequence: CASSYSSAPSGVDTQYF. The CDR3 DNA is TGTGCCAGCAGTTACTCGTCCGCACCGTCGGGGGTAGATACGCAGTATTTT.

This clonotype appeared a few times. V is TRBV7-9 and J is TRBJ2-7; the match to TRBD2 covers 7 bases. With V trimmed by 11 bases and J by 1 base, 11 bases remained unmatched. Per germline, CDR1 SEHNR and CDR2 FQNEAQ (reference sequence). This CDR3 region has 14 residues. The CDR3 protein is CAGALAAGSYEQYF. The CDR3, as DNA: TGTGCCGGCGCCCTCGCAGCGGGATCCTACGAGCAGTACTTC.

Many counts were recorded for this clonotype. This rearrangement joins TRBV28 to TRBJ2-5; the match to TRBD2 covers 8 bases. Germline CDR1 is MDHEN and CDR2 is SYDVKM. With 5 bases clipped from V and 5 bases from J, the junction kept 7 bases outside the gene matches. This CDR3 spans 14 amino acids. The chain's CDR3 is CASSPRGVVETQYF. As DNA, the CDR3 is TGTGCCAGCAGTCCGCGGGGGGTCGTCGAGACCCAGTACTTC.

In its sample, this clonotype was seen many times. The rearrangement links TRBV30 to TRBJ2-7; no reliable D call. The CDR3 sequence is 11 residues long. Trimming took 0 bases from V and 6 from J, leaving 6 bases between them. CDR1 is GTSNPN, CDR2 SVGIG, per germline (reference sequence). CDR3 DNA: TGTGCCTGGAGTGTGCGATCCGAGCAGTACTTC. Protein product: CAWSVRSEQYF.

This clonotype has at least ten counts. This chain connects TRBV4-3 to TRBJ2-4; D may be TRBD2 (7 bases). The CDR3 length is 16 residues. Germline V CDR1 and CDR2: LGHNA, YSLEER. V shed 4 bases and J shed 8 bases, with 21 bases lying between them. Here the CDR3 DNA reads TGCGCCAGCAGCCCCGGAAGGGGGGAGGGCCGGGACATTCAGTACTTC. This codes for CASSPGRGEGRDIQYF.